The clone carrying this TCR beta chain appeared a few times. Antigen: not known. Time point described: newly diagnosed GD, antithyroid drugs for less than 3 months. PBMC-derived RNA was used for the TCR library. EDTA tubes held about 9.7 milliliters of peripheral blood from each patient. Between the trimmed V and J ends, which lost 5 bases and 6 bases, there was a span of 19 bases. The CDR3 contains 14 residues. Germline V gives CDR1 DFQATT, CDR2 SNEGSKA (reference sequence). The sample originates from a study of regulatory T cells in long-lasting Graves disease. Study-wide points: Compared with new cases, persistent Graves' patients showed reduced TCR diversity. Peripheral blood, not thyroid tissue, was the sole material studied.

CDR3-region Arm-PCR and iRepertoire HTBI primers produced the TCR beta libraries. TCRdb fed the multiplex PCR reads into MiXCR, producing one record per CDR3 protein. The table includes roughly 420,000 distinct CDR3 sequences, 15% to 20% detected once. The data were also submitted as part of a second study, on T cells in Graves' hyperthyroidism and ophthalmopathy. That investigation notes: Most expanded thyroid clonotypes above 0.001 also appeared in blood.

Sequencing was performed on peripheral blood mononuclear cells (PBMCs), taken at new diagnosis, from a patient treated with antithyroid drugs. This receptor was taken from a woman in her late teens or twenties with Graves disease. J is TRBJ1-1 and V is TRBV20-1; D is perhaps TRBD1 (6 bases). The CDR3 sequence is CSAYAGEGVAEAFF. The CDR3 DNA reads as TGCAGTGCTTATGCAGGGGAGGGCGTCGCTGAAGCTTTCTTT.